The rows below give T cell receptor beta chains drawn from one sample of a study of blood T cell repertoires in COVID-19. Measured with immunoSEQ multiplex PCR; TCRdb has only the in-frame clones, and not every one. The sample contains some 200,000 clones, about 95% of which appear only once. The specimen sequenced was peripheral blood. The receptor source for this set is a young man with COVID-19, enrolled during active disease. The CDR3 runs from the conserved cysteine through the conserved F or W. D genes are given only for firm matches. Clone size is shown for a subset of rows, as once, few, many or a class of expanded clone.

clone_size: -; v_call: TRBV4-1; j_call: TRBJ1-1; d_call: -; cdr3_nt: TGCGCCAGCAGCCAAGAGTGGCAGGTGAACACTGAAGCTTTCTTT; cdr3_aa: CASSQEWQVNTEAFF
clone_size: -; v_call: TRBV7-6; j_call: TRBJ1-2; d_call: TRBD1; cdr3_nt: TGTGCCAGCAGCCCCGGGACAGGGGGCGCATACTATGGCTACACCTTC; cdr3_aa: CASSPGTGGAYYGYTF
clone_size: -; v_call: TRBV6-5; j_call: TRBJ1-2; d_call: TRBD1; cdr3_nt: TGTGCCAGCAGGAAGACAGGGGTCGACTATGGCTACACCTTC; cdr3_aa: CASRKTGVDYGYTF
clone_size: -; v_call: TRBV2; j_call: TRBJ1-1; d_call: -; cdr3_nt: TGTGCCAGCAGAGACCGCCCCGAGGGAGCTTTCTTT; cdr3_aa: CASRDRPEGAFF
clone_size: -; v_call: TRBV10-1; j_call: TRBJ2-1; d_call: TRBD2; cdr3_nt: TGCGCCAGCAGTGAGTTCCGAGCCGGGGGGGCCAATGAGCAGTTCTTC; cdr3_aa: CASSEFRAGGANEQFF
clone_size: -; v_call: TRBV7-6; j_call: TRBJ1-1; d_call: -; cdr3_nt: TGTGCCAGCAGCTTAGCGTTATCGCTCGCCTCAGCTGAAGCTTTCTTT; cdr3_aa: CASSLALSLASAEAFF
clone_size: -; v_call: TRBV3-1/TRBV3-2; j_call: TRBJ2-2; d_call: TRBD2; cdr3_nt: TGTGCCAGCAGCCAAGGGGGTAGCGGGGGGCCGAACACCGGGGAGCTGTTTTTT; cdr3_aa: CASSQGGSGGPNTGELFF
clone_size: few; v_call: TRBV19; j_call: TRBJ2-7; d_call: -; cdr3_nt: TGTGCCAGTAGTATAGCCAGGTCCTACGAGCAGTACTTC; cdr3_aa: CASSIARSYEQYF
clone_size: -; v_call: TRBV5-1; j_call: TRBJ1-1; d_call: TRBD1; cdr3_nt: TGCGCCAGCAGCTTGGGCCCACAGGGGGCGAACACTGAAGCTTTCTTT; cdr3_aa: CASSLGPQGANTEAFF
clone_size: -; v_call: TRBV5-5; j_call: TRBJ1-4; d_call: TRBD1; cdr3_nt: TGTGCCAGCAGCTCGGGACAGGAAGAAAAACTGTTTTTT; cdr3_aa: CASSSGQEEKLFF
clone_size: -; v_call: TRBV27; j_call: TRBJ1-2; d_call: -; cdr3_nt: TGTGCCAGCAGTTGGGCCTCGGAGGGCTATGGCTACACCTTC; cdr3_aa: CASSWASEGYGYTF
clone_size: -; v_call: TRBV10-1; j_call: TRBJ1-4; d_call: -; cdr3_nt: TGCGCCAGCAGTGAGTCGGGCGGGCAGAGGAATGAAAAACTGTTTTTT; cdr3_aa: CASSESGGQRNEKLFF
clone_size: -; v_call: TRBV7-3; j_call: TRBJ1-1; d_call: -; cdr3_nt: TGTGCCCCGAGCCAGGGGAATGGGGCTGAAGCTTTCTTT; cdr3_aa: CAPSQGNGAEAFF
clone_size: -; v_call: TRBV5-6; j_call: TRBJ2-5; d_call: TRBD2; cdr3_nt: TGTGCCAGCAGCCTATGGACTAGCGGGGGGGCACGTGAAGAGACCCAGTACTTC; cdr3_aa: CASSLWTSGGAREETQYF
clone_size: -; v_call: TRBV5-1; j_call: TRBJ1-1; d_call: -; cdr3_nt: TGCGCCAGCAGCTTGTCCGGTACAGGGTCCACTGAAGCTTTCTTT; cdr3_aa: CASSLSGTGSTEAFF
clone_size: -; v_call: TRBV4-2; j_call: TRBJ1-6; d_call: TRBD1; cdr3_nt: TGTGCCAGCAGCCAAGTTGACAGGGCTGATTCACCCCTCCACTTT; cdr3_aa: CASSQVDRADSPLHF
clone_size: -; v_call: TRBV19; j_call: TRBJ2-1; d_call: -; cdr3_nt: TGTGCCAGTAGCTACTACAATGAGCAGTTCTTC; cdr3_aa: CASSYYNEQFF
clone_size: -; v_call: TRBV2; j_call: TRBJ2-1; d_call: TRBD2; cdr3_nt: TGTGCCAGCAGAGCGGGGCTAGCGGGGATCAATGAGCAGTTCTTC; cdr3_aa: CASRAGLAGINEQFF
clone_size: -; v_call: TRBV2; j_call: TRBJ1-6; d_call: -; cdr3_nt: TGTGCCAGCAGTGATTATAGTGCCAGGGTTAATTCACCCCTCCACTTT; cdr3_aa: CASSDYSARVNSPLHF
clone_size: -; v_call: TRBV18; j_call: TRBJ2-7; d_call: TRBD1; cdr3_nt: TGTGCCAGCTCACCATCGGGACAGGGGTACGAGCAGTACTTC; cdr3_aa: CASSPSGQGYEQYF
clone_size: -; v_call: TRBV7-3; j_call: TRBJ2-1; d_call: -; cdr3_nt: TGTGCCAGCAGCTTCGGGAGCGGTTGGAATGAGCAGTTCTTC; cdr3_aa: CASSFGSGWNEQFF
clone_size: -; v_call: TRBV6-1; j_call: TRBJ1-2; d_call: TRBD1; cdr3_nt: TGTGCCAGCAGTGAACGCGGGACAGGGTTGGAAGGCTACACCTTC; cdr3_aa: CASSERGTGLEGYTF
clone_size: -; v_call: TRBV19; j_call: TRBJ2-4; d_call: -; cdr3_nt: TGTGCCAGTAGTATTCCGGGGTTAGCCAAAAACATTCAGTACTTC; cdr3_aa: CASSIPGLAKNIQYF
clone_size: few; v_call: TRBV2; j_call: TRBJ1-5; d_call: TRBD1; cdr3_nt: TGTGCCAGCAGGGACGACAGGGGAAATCAGCCCCAGCATTTT; cdr3_aa: CASRDDRGNQPQHF
clone_size: -; v_call: TRBV19; j_call: TRBJ1-1; d_call: -; cdr3_nt: TGTGCCAGTAGTGCGTCCGGGGGCACTGAAGCTTTCTTT; cdr3_aa: CASSASGGTEAFF
clone_size: once; v_call: TRBV7-9; j_call: TRBJ1-2; d_call: -; cdr3_nt: TGTGCCAGCAGCTTAGATACAGGGTACTATGGCTACACCTTC; cdr3_aa: CASSLDTGYYGYTF
clone_size: -; v_call: TRBV6-5; j_call: TRBJ2-3; d_call: TRBD1; cdr3_nt: TGTGCCAGCCGGACAGGGGGCGTACCAGATACGCAGTATTTT; cdr3_aa: CASRTGGVPDTQYF
clone_size: -; v_call: TRBV6-5; j_call: TRBJ2-5; d_call: TRBD2; cdr3_nt: TGTGCCAGCAGTTACCAACTAGCGGGGGGGCCTGAGACCCAGTACTTC; cdr3_aa: CASSYQLAGGPETQYF
clone_size: -; v_call: TRBV10-3; j_call: TRBJ2-7; d_call: TRBD1; cdr3_nt: TGTGCCATCAGTGAGTCGACAGGGAAGCAGTACTTC; cdr3_aa: CAISESTGKQYF
clone_size: -; v_call: TRBV5-5; j_call: TRBJ1-1; d_call: -; cdr3_nt: TGTGCCAGCAGCCCAACACTAACCCCTGAAGCTTTCTTT; cdr3_aa: CASSPTLTPEAFF
clone_size: -; v_call: TRBV21-1; j_call: TRBJ1-2; d_call: -; cdr3_nt: TGTGCCAGCAGCAGAAACCGGGACAGGGGCTATGGCTACACCTTC; cdr3_aa: CASSRNRDRGYGYTF
clone_size: -; v_call: TRBV3-1/TRBV3-2; j_call: TRBJ2-1; d_call: -; cdr3_nt: TGTGCCAGCAGCCGTCGGGATGAGCAGTTCTTC; cdr3_aa: CASSRRDEQFF